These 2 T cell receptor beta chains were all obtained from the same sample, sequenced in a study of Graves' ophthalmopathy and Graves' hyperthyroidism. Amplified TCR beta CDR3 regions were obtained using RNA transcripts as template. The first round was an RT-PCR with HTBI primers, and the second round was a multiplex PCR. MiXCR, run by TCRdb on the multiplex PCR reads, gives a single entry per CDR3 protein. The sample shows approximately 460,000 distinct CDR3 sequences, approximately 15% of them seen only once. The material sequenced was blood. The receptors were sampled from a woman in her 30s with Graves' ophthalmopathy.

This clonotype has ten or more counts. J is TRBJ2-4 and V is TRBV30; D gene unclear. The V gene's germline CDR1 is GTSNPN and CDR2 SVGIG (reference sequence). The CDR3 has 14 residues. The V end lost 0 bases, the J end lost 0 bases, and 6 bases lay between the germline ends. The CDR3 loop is CAWSVGVAKNIQYF. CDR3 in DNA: TGTGCCTGGAGTGTTGGGGTAGCCAAAAACATTCAGTACTTC.

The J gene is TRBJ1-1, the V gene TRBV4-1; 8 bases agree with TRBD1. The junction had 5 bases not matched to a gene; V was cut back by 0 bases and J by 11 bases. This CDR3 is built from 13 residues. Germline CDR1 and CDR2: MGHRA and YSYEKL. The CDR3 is CASSQDRDRRAFF. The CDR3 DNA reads TGCGCCAGCAGCCAAGATAGGGACAGGCGGGCTTTCTTT.